The T cell receptor (beta chain) described here comes from a study of blood T cells in healthy people across ages. Study observations and caveats: Higher naive T cell percentage went strongly together with higher TCR beta diversity.

Per germline, CDR1 SQVTM and CDR2 ANQGSEA. This CDR3 has 11 amino acids. The individuals who served as donors were healthy Caucasians living in Russia, aged about 6 to 90. The amount of total RNA extracted per sample was at least 5 micrograms. On this clonotype: The target antigen is unknown. A read error may account for a junction end that differs from germline.

Together with a sample-barcoded 5' primer, a J-beta primer mix was included in a second PCR lasting about 6 to 11 cycles. Each cDNA molecule was tagged by a template-switch adaptor that had 12 random nucleotides. TCRdb processed the 5' RACE reads anew with MiXCR; each CDR3 protein has one entry. The sample has over 1,500,000 distinct CDR3 sequences; 49% are singletons. The receptor was isolated from a woman between 40 and 50 years old in good health. The sample comprised blood. The V gene is TRBV29-1, the J gene TRBJ2-7, with 8 bases aligning to TRBD1. The CDR3 here is CSVELDRGKHF. Here the CDR3 DNA reads TGCAGCGTTGAACTAGACAGGGGCAAGCACTTC.